Each of the 27 T cell receptor beta chains below was sequenced from the same sample in a study of T cell responses to AZD1222 COVID-19 vaccine (dated by TCRdb to about 2021). The time point label here, explained by the study, means: baseline before first vaccination. Libraries were made using the immunoSEQ multiplex PCR assay. Not all clones reach the TCRdb copy of this immuneACCESS table, which keeps in-frame sequences only. Checked studies attribute under half of the gap to unresolved V genes and leave the rest unexplained. The sample has over 110,000 clones on record, more than 90% of them singletons. The ten top clones hold about 3.2% of the sample. Source: peripheral blood, taken on day 0 of AZD1222 vaccination. The receptors stem from an adult in good health.

J is TRBJ2-3 and V is TRBV5-4, with D perhaps TRBD2 (6 bases). The CDR3 runs to 16 residues. CDR1 SGHNT and CDR2 YYREEE come from the germline V gene (reference sequence). V lost 3 bases and J 2 bases, leaving 16 bases between the germline ends. CDR3 bases: TGTGCCAGCAGCTCCCCCCCCGCGGGGTACACAGATACGCAGTATTTT. Its protein is CASSSPPAGYTDTQYF.

The chain combines TRBV30 with TRBJ1-1, with TRBD1 as a possible D gene (5 bases). V gave up 0 bases and J gave up 7 bases, with 12 bases separating them. The germline V gene encodes CDR1 GTSNPN and CDR2 SVGIG (reference sequence). The CDR3 loop spans 13 amino acids. The CDR3 spells CAWSVGRAGEAFF. In DNA, the CDR3 is TGTGCCTGGAGTGTAGGCAGGGCTGGTGAAGCTTTCTTT.

The chain is built from TRBV5-4 and TRBJ2-7; either TRBD1 or TRBD2 may supply D (5 bases each). The germline CDR1 and CDR2 sequences are SGHNT and YYREEE (reference sequence). This CDR3 is 13 amino acids long. V was shortened by 1 base and J by 2 bases, with 7 bases between the two germline ends. DNA for the CDR3: TGTGCCAGCAGCTTGCAGGGACCCTACGAGCAGTACTTC. It yields the protein CASSLQGPYEQYF.

This chain connects TRBV21-1 to TRBJ1-1. TRBV21-1 is shown as a pseudogene. The CDR3 has 15 amino acids. The CDR3 sequence: CASSIRGALDTEAFF. In nucleotides, the CDR3 is TGTGCCAGCAGCATCCGGGGGGCTCTGGACACTGAAGCTTTCTTT.

V and J are TRBV2 and TRBJ1-5; unclear D gene. Germline CDR1 and CDR2: SNHLY and FYNNEI. Trimming removed 6 bases from V and 7 bases from J, with 16 bases in between. The CDR3 sequence is 14 residues long. This CDR3 is CASSAQQGGQPQHF. DNA for the CDR3: TGTGCCAGCAGCGCCCAACAAGGCGGGCAGCCCCAGCATTTT.

CDR3 in DNA: TGTGCCAGCAGTCCCTGGACCAACCAAGAGACCCAGTACTTC. This sequence encodes CASSPWTNQETQYF. This chain links TRBV28 with TRBJ2-5; D not resolved. The CDR3 runs 14 residues. Per the germline V gene, CDR1 is MDHEN and CDR2 is SYDVKM. Trimming took off 5 bases at V and 0 bases at J, with 10 bases between the two ends.

This chain uses TRBV24-1 with TRBJ1-4; 10 bases fit TRBD1. The CDR3 loop spans 15 amino acids. Germline V gene sequence: CDR1 KGHDR, CDR2 SFDVKD. V lost 5 bases and J lost 3; bases outside the gene matches: 2. The DNA for the CDR3 is TGTGCCACCAGTGCGGACAGGGGGTCTAATGAAAAACTGTTTTTT. Its translation: CATSADRGSNEKLFF.

This clone showed up just once. The V and J genes are TRBV19 and TRBJ2-7; 11 nucleotides match TRBD2. The V and J ends lost 2 bases and 6 bases, in that order; junction bases with no gene match: 6. The germline V gene has CDR1 LNHDA and CDR2 SQIVND (reference sequence). CDR3 size: 15 residues. In DNA, the CDR3 is TGTGCCAGTAGTATAACGACTAGCGGGAATCGCGAGCAGTACTTC. Protein sequence: CASSITTSGNREQYF. The entire variable domain, with the rest obtained from reference TRBV19 and TRBJ2-7, is as follows: DGGITQSPKYLFRKEGQNVTLSCEQNLNHDAMYWYRQDPGQGLRLIYYSQIVNDFQKGDIAEGYSVSREKKESFPLTVTSAQKNPTAFYLCASSITTSGNREQYFGPGTRLTVT.

The chain uses TRBV19 and TRBJ2-3; D is unresolved. Germline CDR1 is LNHDA and CDR2 is SQIVND (reference sequence). This CDR3 has 15 amino acids. V was trimmed by 3 bases and J by 5 bases, leaving 15 bases between them. The CDR3 DNA follows: TGTGCCAGTAGTATGGGTCCCGGCCGGGTAGATACGCAGTATTTT. Translating gives CASSMGPGRVDTQYF.

DNA of the CDR3: TGTGCCAGCAGCGCCGTGACAGACGCAAATTCTGGAAACACCATATATTTT. It encodes CASSAVTDANSGNTIYF. The rearrangement uses TRBV9 and TRBJ1-3; tentatively, D is TRBD1 (5 bases). Germline V CDR1 and CDR2: SGDLS, YYNGEE. Trimming removed 3 bases from V and 1 base from J, with 17 bases in between. The CDR3 has 17 residues.

The rearrangement joins TRBV19 to TRBJ1-5; D might be TRBD1 (5 bases). Deletions cut 3 bases from V and 2 bases from J, with 11 bases between. Per germline, CDR1 LNHDA and CDR2 SQIVND (reference sequence). CDR3 length: 15 residues. CDR3 DNA sequence: TGTGCCAGTAGTATGGGGGTGGGCGGCAATCAGCCCCAGCATTTT. It is translated as CASSMGVGGNQPQHF.

This chain links TRBV3-1 (or the pseudogene TRBV3-2) with TRBJ1-1; D gene ambiguous. Trimming took 6 bases from V and 8 from J, leaving 16 bases between them. Germline lookup yields CDR1 LGHDT and CDR2 YNNKEL (reference sequence). The CDR3 is made up of 13 amino acids. CDR3 sequence (DNA): TGTGCCAGCAGTCGGACCGGAGTTACGGAAGCTTTCTTT. It translates to CASSRTGVTEAFF.

This clone was observed a handful of times. The chain links TRBV9 to TRBJ1-5, with 8 bases identical to TRBD1. The CDR3 has 14 amino acids. V lost 0 bases to trimming and J lost 4 bases; unmatched junction nucleotides: 0. Germline V gives CDR1 SGDLS, CDR2 YYNGEE. The CDR3 DNA reads as TGTGCCAGCAGCGTAGGACAGGGGAATCAGCCCCAGCATTTT. It translates to CASSVGQGNQPQHF.

This clone was counted a single time. The chain couples TRBV28 to TRBJ1-2; D is perhaps TRBD1 (6 bases). Germline V gene data show CDR1 as MDHEN and CDR2 as SYDVKM. This CDR3 comprises 12 residues. Trimming took off 3 bases at V and 5 bases at J, with 7 bases between the two ends. Written as DNA, the CDR3 is TGTGCCAGCAGTTTGGGGGCGTATGGCTACACCTTC. The encoded protein is CASSLGAYGYTF.

The rearrangement joins TRBV6-1 to TRBJ2-5, with 10 bases identical to TRBD1. Germline-derived CDR1 and CDR2 are MNHNS and SASEGT. The CDR3 spans 15 residues. With V trimmed by 7 bases and J by 4 bases, 9 bases remained unmatched. In nucleotides, the CDR3 is TGTGCCAGCACCTACGGCCGGGACAGGGGAGAGACCCAGTACTTC. It encodes CASTYGRDRGETQYF.

This clone has only one observation. V is TRBV6-5 and J is TRBJ2-1, with D perhaps assigned TRBD1 or TRBD2 (5 bases each). CDR1 MNHEY and CDR2 SVGAGI come from the germline V gene. V lost 11 bases, J lost 0 bases, and 14 bases lay in between. The CDR3 extends over 14 amino acids. As DNA, the CDR3 is TGTGCCTCCAGGGACCGGAGCTCCTACAATGAGCAGTTCTTC. Its translation is CASRDRSSYNEQFF.

This rearrangement joins TRBV19 to TRBJ1-1; D is uncertain. The CDR3 consists of 14 residues. Trimming took 6 bases from V and 1 from J, leaving 12 bases between them. CDR1 LNHDA and CDR2 SQIVND come from the germline V gene (reference sequence). The CDR3 DNA reads TGTGCCAGTAGGGGCCTGACGGAGAACACTGAAGCTTTCTTT. Translated: CASRGLTENTEAFF.

This chain uses TRBV5-6 with TRBJ2-7, with unresolved D. Germline V gene lookup returns CDR1 SGHDT and CDR2 YYEEEE. This CDR3 is 13 amino acids long. Trimming left V 4 bases short and J 0 bases short, with 8 bases between. The CDR3 loop reads CASSLESSYEQYF. The CDR3 bases are TGTGCCAGCAGCCTGGAGAGCTCCTACGAGCAGTACTTC.

The rearrangement links TRBV10-1 to TRBJ2-1; TRBD2 agrees at 7 bases. The CDR3 has 14 residues. Looked up from germline, CDR1 is WNHNN and CDR2 is SYGVQD (reference sequence). J gave up 1 base and V 4 bases, and 1 base lay outside the gene matches. The CDR3 DNA reads as TGCGCCAGCAGTGGACTAGCATCCTACAATGAGCAGTTCTTC. Amino acid sequence: CASSGLASYNEQFF.

V is TRBV7-9 and J is TRBJ1-1, with 9 positions matching TRBD1. Germline V gives CDR1 SEHNR, CDR2 FQNEAQ (reference sequence). The CDR3 consists of 14 residues. With 7 bases clipped from V and 11 bases from J, the junction kept 14 bases outside the gene matches. For the CDR3, the DNA is TGTGCCAGCAACACCGGGACAGGGCAAGGTTCGGCTTTCTTT. This sequence encodes CASNTGTGQGSAFF.

This chain uses TRBV4-1 with TRBJ2-4; 11 bases are shared with TRBD2. The CDR3 sequence is 19 residues long. Germline values: CDR1 MGHRA, CDR2 YSYEKL. V gave up 0 bases and J gave up 0 bases; unmatched junction bases: 7. The CDR3 reads CASSQDSTSGTIAKNIQYF. In DNA form, the CDR3 reads TGCGCCAGCAGCCAAGATTCGACTAGCGGGACCATAGCCAAAAACATTCAGTACTTC.

The genes are TRBV5-1 and TRBJ2-3, with D possibly TRBD2 on 6 matching bases. This CDR3 contains 13 residues. Germline CDR1 is SGHRS and CDR2 is YFSETQ. The V end lost 5 bases, the J end lost 1 base, and 8 bases lay between the germline ends. The CDR3 DNA is TGCGCCAGCAGGCCTAGCGGCACAGATACGCAGTATTTT. Its protein product is CASRPSGTDTQYF.

The chain carries TRBV6-5 and TRBJ2-1; D call uncertain. CDR1 and CDR2 (germline): MNHEY, SVGAGI. The ends were cut back, 8 bases at V and 8 bases at J, with 13 bases in the middle. This CDR3 is 12 amino acids long. The chain's CDR3 is CASARSEYEQFF. DNA of the CDR3: TGTGCCAGCGCGCGTAGTGAGTATGAGCAGTTCTTC.

This sequence joins TRBV21-1 and TRBJ2-1; the table names TRBD2, a call not compared with the DNA. TRBV21-1 is listed as a pseudogene. This CDR3 comprises 15 residues. The CDR3 here is CASLIAGGTYNEQFF. The CDR3 DNA sequence: TGTGCCAGCTTAATAGCGGGAGGGACCTACAATGAGCAGTTCTTC.

The chain combines TRBV30 with TRBJ1-4; 7 nucleotides align to TRBD1. The CDR3 is 14 amino acids. In germline, CDR1 is GTSNPN, CDR2 SVGIG (reference sequence). This chain's CDR3 is CARRDRATNEKLFF. The CDR3, as DNA: TGTGCTCGACGGGACAGAGCAACTAATGAAAAACTGTTTTTT.

CDR3 sequence (DNA): TGCGCCAGCAGCTTGGAACCAGATATGGGCGGCTACACCTTC. Residues: CASSLEPDMGGYTF. This chain links TRBV5-1 with TRBJ1-2, with D hard to call. The CDR3 covers 14 residues. Germline V gene sequence: CDR1 SGHRS, CDR2 YFSETQ. V gave up 0 bases and J gave up 8 bases, with 14 bases separating them. Variable domain in full (rest from reference TRBV5-1 and TRBJ1-2): KAGVTQTPRYLIKTRGQQVTLSCSPISGHRSVSWYQQTPGQGLQFLFEYFSETQRNKGNFPGRFSGRQFSNSRSEMNVSTLELGDSALYLCASSLEPDMGGYTFGSGTRLTVV.

V gene TRBV19 combines with J gene TRBJ1-5, with 8 bases lining up with TRBD1. This CDR3 comprises 13 residues. CDR1 is LNHDA and CDR2 is SQIVND in the germline V gene (reference sequence). V was pared by 5 bases and J by 7 bases, with 4 bases of the junction left unmatched. CDR3 sequence (DNA): TGTGCCAGTAGTGGACAGGGAGGACAGCCCCAGCATTTT. Translated: CASSGQGGQPQHF.